This is a list of T cell receptor beta chains from one sample in a study of technical replicates of blood from a few donors. The data were produced by immunoSEQ multiplex PCR, yet TCRdb's version contains in-frame clones alone and is incomplete. The sample has about 93,000 clones; 95% are singletons. The material sequenced was T cells isolated from PBMCs. These receptor sequences come from a human donor in good health. CDR3s include the opening cysteine and the closing phenylalanine or tryptophan. Fields, in order: clone size, J gene, V gene, D gene, CDR3 DNA, CDR3 protein. A D gene is named only where the DNA matches it firmly. The size of a clone is reported for some rows only, either as once, few or many, or as a class for expanded clones.

NA | TRBJ1-1 | TRBV19 | NA | TGTGCCAGTAGTATGAGAGGGGGAGGGACTGAAGCTTTCTTT | CASSMRGGGTEAFF
NA | TRBJ1-3 | TRBV2 | TRBD1 | TGTGCCAGCAGTGAAGAGGGGGCTGAGCTCTGGTCTGGAAACACCATATATTTT | CASSEEGAELWSGNTIYF
NA | TRBJ1-6 | TRBV6-4 | TRBD1 | TGTGCCAGCAGGCATGGACAGGAGAGAATTACACCCCTCCACTTT | CASRHGQERITPLHF
NA | TRBJ2-5 | TRBV2 | NA | TGTGCCAGCAGTCCAGGGAACGAGGAGACCCAGTACTTC | CASSPGNEETQYF
NA | TRBJ2-1 | TRBV5-4 | NA | TGTGCCAGCAGCTTGGGCCTAGTGGGACAAAACAATGAGCAGTTCTTC | CASSLGLVGQNNEQFF
NA | TRBJ2-3 | TRBV28 | NA | TGTGCCAGCCGGTGGGCAGCTAGCACAGATACGCAGTATTTT | CASRWAASTDTQYF
NA | TRBJ2-1 | TRBV11-2 | NA | TGTGCCAGCAGCTTAGGTGGCAGGATAGATGAGCAGTTCTTC | CASSLGGRIDEQFF
NA | TRBJ2-2 | TRBV11-3 | NA | TGTGCCAGCAGCATAACTAGAGGGGAGCTGTTTTTT | CASSITRGELFF
NA | TRBJ1-1 | TRBV6-4 | NA | TGTGCCAGCAGTGCTACCACAGGGCAGAACACTGAAGCTTTCTTT | CASSATTGQNTEAFF
NA | TRBJ1-5 | TRBV27 | NA | TGTGCCAGCAGTTTGCGGGAGTTTAGTAATCAGCCCCAGCATTTT | CASSLREFSNQPQHF
NA | TRBJ2-7 | TRBV9 | NA | TGTGCCAGCAGCCCCCGCTTACTCTACGAGCAGTACTTC | CASSPRLLYEQYF
NA | TRBJ1-2 | TRBV30 | NA | TGTGCCTGGGGAAAACAGAGTGTAGACACCTTC | CAWGKQSVDTF
NA | TRBJ1-6 | TRBV2 | NA | TGTGCCAGCAGTGAATTCTCCCAGGGGCAAAGGGACATACCCCTCCACTTT | CASSEFSQGQRDIPLHF
NA | TRBJ2-7 | TRBV11-1 | NA | TGTGCCAGCAGCCCCGCAGACAGTGTAAACTACGAGCAGTACTTC | CASSPADSVNYEQYF
few | TRBJ2-1 | TRBV5-4 | TRBD2 | TGTGCCAGCAGCTTGGGTGCGGGGGGCAATGAGCAGTTCTTC | CASSLGAGGNEQFF